This T cell receptor (beta chain) emerged from a study of blood T cell repertoires in COVID-19 (dated by TCRdb to 2018 to 2020). For the study in its entirety: Samples from collaborators originated in the United States, Italy and Spain and spanned both the acute and convalescent phases of COVID-19. Samples were obtained from the ongoing ImmuneRACE study (first 160 participants) and from 1,000 to 1,500 subjects provided by 6 global collaborators. A freely available public database, intended as a resource for researchers studying the immune response to SARS-CoV-2, is where the repertoires were released. The material from the prospective study consisted of cDNA or gDNA derived from T cells, B-cell-depleted T cells, or PBMCs. Deeply sampled blood TCRbeta repertoires from subjects exposed to, actively infected with, or recovered from COVID-19 were included in the dataset. A de-identified subject ID, COVID-19 status, age in years and sex were almost always included in the sample metadata. HLA class I and class II types, where available, came from metadata supplied by the sample provider rather than from assay-based typing.

Broader findings and caveats from the paper: Clinical and demographic metadata were provided uncurated, with the amount varying by source and participant.

TCRbeta CDR3 regions were amplified from genomic DNA by means of the immunoSEQ Assay, a bias-controlled multiplex PCR. As for how the authors treated the data: Nucleated cell counts per sample were estimated from amplification of reference gene primers within the assay. To quantify the absolute abundance of each unique TCRbeta CDR3 rearrangement, sequence reads were collapsed and filtered. For each sample, productive Simpson clonality was calculated as the square root of Simpson's diversity index across productive rearrangements. The table comes from immuneACCESS by way of TCRdb, which keeps in-frame sequences with V and J called. Part of the clones is missing from these tables; in studies checked, under half for an unresolved V gene and the rest for unknown reasons. V and J calls and clone size are copied from that table; D and trimming were computed from the DNA. Present in this sample are approximately 45,000 clones, 86% of which were seen just once. 5% to 6% of the sample lies in the top ten.

Taken from the germline V gene, the CDR1 and CDR2 loops are SGHVS and FQNEAQ. V is cut back by 7 bases and J by 7 bases, with 10 bases in the junction unmatched. The CDR3 numbers 14 residues from cysteine through phenylalanine. Just the 42-base CDR3 DNA is kept, in frame starting at base 1. This clone was recorded a few times. The antigen this receptor binds is unknown. Per-base qualities were not stored, and no clone one base away is much larger. Whole blood was collected in K2EDTA tubes by collaborating institutions according to the institutions' own protocols. For TCRbeta analysis, collaborator samples were shipped as frozen whole blood, as isolated PBMCs, or as DNA extracted from either sample type.

The TCR comes from a man aged 40-55 years with active COVID-19. Recombination connected TRBV7-8 to TRBJ1-5; 7 middle bases align to TRBD1. Sequenced input: peripheral blood. The encoded CDR3 is CASTEGAPGQPQHF. DNA sequence: TGTGCCAGCACGGAGGGGGCCCCGGGACAGCCCCAGCATTTT.